The following is a T cell receptor beta chain sequence with its context. This sample stems from a study of T cell changes during pregnancy in multiple sclerosis. TCRdb's table, derived via immunoSEQ multiplex PCR, lists solely in-frame clones and lacks some. This table holds 70,000 to 100,000 clones, about 94% found once. The specimen was peripheral blood, collected in the third trimester of pregnancy. The sequence was obtained from a female donor in good health, enrolled as a control in a pregnancy study.

The CDR3 DNA sequence: TGTGCCAGCAACCTACTTGCGGGGGCCCCCGGGGAGCTGTTTTTT. Protein: CASNLLAGAPGELFF. V is TRBV5-6 and J is TRBJ2-2; D is possibly TRBD2 (7 bases). The V gene's germline CDR1 is SGHDT and CDR2 YYEEEE. This CDR3 is built from 15 residues. Trimming stripped 6 bases from V and 6 bases from J, with 18 bases between. Drawing the rest from reference TRBV5-6 and TRBJ2-2, the complete variable domain is DAGVTQSPTHLIKTRGQQVTLRCSPKSGHDTVSWYQQALGQGPQFIFQYYEEEERQRGNFPDRFSGHQFPNYSSELNVNALLLGDSALYLCASNLLAGAPGELFFGEGSRLTVL.